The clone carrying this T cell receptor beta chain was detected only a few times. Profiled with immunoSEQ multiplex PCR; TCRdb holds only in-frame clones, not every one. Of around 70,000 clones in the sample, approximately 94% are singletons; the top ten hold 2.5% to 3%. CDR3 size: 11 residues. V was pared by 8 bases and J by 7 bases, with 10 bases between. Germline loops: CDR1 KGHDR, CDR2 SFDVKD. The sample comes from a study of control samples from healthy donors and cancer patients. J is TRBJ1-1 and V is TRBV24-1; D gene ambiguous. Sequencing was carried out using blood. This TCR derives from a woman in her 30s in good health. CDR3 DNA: TGTGCCACCAAGGACGGTAATGAAGCTTTCTTT. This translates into CATKDGNEAFF.